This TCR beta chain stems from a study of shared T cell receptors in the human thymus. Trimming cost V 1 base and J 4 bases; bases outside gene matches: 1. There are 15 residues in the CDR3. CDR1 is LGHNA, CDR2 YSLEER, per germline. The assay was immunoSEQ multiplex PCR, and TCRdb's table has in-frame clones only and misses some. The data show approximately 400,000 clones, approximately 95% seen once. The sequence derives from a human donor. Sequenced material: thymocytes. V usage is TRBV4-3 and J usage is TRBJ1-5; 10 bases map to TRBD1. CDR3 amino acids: CASSQGQGANQPQHF. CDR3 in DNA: TGCGCCAGCAGCCAAGGACAGGGGGCGAATCAGCCCCAGCATTTT.